Below, one TCR beta chain is given with its context. This sample was taken from a study of blood T cell repertoires in COVID-19. Study context: The cDNA or gDNA used as material had been derived from T cells, B-cell-depleted T cells, or PBMCs.

This CDR3 has 13 residues. V was cut by 4 bases and J by 2 bases, with 9 bases left in between. Per the authors' pipeline: It was from reference gene primer amplification that nucleated cell counts were estimated. Only in-frame clones appear in the TCRdb table, and some are missing; sequencing was by immunoSEQ multiplex PCR. V and J calls and clone size are as listed in that table; D and trimming were resolved from the DNA. The sample has hundreds of thousands of clones, 92% seen once; the top ten hold around 0.84%. The Seattle patients, enrolled during active infection, were followed longitudinally.

Sample: peripheral blood. This sequence originates from a man in his sixties with COVID-19, enrolled during active disease. The V call is TRBV12-3 or TRBV12-4, the J call TRBJ2-7; TRBD1 might be the D (6 bases). For the CDR3, the DNA is TGTGCCAGCAGTTCATCAGGGGCCTACGAGCAGTACTTC. Translation: CASSSSGAYEQYF.